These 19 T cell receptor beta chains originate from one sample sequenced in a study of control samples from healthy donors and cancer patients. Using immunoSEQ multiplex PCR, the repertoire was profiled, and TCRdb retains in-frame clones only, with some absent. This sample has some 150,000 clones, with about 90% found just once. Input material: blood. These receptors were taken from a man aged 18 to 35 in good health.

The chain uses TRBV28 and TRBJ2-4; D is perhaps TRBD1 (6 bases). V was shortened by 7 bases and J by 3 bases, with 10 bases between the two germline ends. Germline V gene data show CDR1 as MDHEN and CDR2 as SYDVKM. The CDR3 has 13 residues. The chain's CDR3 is CASKDSNKNIQYF. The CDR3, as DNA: TGTGCCAGCAAGGACAGTAACAAAAACATTCAGTACTTC.

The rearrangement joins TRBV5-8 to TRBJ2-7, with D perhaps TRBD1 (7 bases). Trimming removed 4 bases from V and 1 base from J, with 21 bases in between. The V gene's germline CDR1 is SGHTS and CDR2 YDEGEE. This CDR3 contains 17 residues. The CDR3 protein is CASSPMNRQGLSYEQYF. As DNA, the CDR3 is TGTGCCAGCAGCCCAATGAACCGACAGGGACTGTCCTACGAGCAGTACTTC.

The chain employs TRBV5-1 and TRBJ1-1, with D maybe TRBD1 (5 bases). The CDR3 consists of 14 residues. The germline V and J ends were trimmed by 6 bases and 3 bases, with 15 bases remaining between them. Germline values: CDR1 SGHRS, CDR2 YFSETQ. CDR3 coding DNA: TGCGCCAGCACGGCGGGGGTGGATTACACTGAAGCTTTCTTT. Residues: CASTAGVDYTEAFF.

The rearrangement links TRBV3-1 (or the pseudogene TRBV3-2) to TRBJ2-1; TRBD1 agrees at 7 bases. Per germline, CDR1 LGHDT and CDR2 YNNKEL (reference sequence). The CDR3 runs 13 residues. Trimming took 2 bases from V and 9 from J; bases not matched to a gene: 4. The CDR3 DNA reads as TGTGCCAGCAGCCAAATCTACAGGGGTGAGCAGTTCTTC. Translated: CASSQIYRGEQFF.

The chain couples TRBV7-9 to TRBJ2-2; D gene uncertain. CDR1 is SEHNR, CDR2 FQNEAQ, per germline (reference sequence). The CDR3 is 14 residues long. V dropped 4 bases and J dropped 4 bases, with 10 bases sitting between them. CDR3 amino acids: CASSSPLGTGELFF. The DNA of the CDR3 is TGTGCCAGCAGCTCCCCACTCGGCACCGGGGAGCTGTTTTTT.

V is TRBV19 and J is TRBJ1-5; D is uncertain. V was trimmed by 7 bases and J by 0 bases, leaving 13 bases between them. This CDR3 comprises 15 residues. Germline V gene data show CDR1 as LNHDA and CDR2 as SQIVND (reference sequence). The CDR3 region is CASTPGAHSNQPQHF. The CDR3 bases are TGTGCCAGTACCCCGGGAGCCCATAGCAATCAGCCCCAGCATTTT.

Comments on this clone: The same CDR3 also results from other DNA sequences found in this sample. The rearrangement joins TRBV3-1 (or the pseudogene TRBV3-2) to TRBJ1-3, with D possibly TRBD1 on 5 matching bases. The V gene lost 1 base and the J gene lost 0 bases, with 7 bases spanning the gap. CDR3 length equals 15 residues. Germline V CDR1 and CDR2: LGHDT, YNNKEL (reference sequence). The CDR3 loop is CASSQGQTSGNTIYF. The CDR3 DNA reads TGTGCCAGCAGCCAAGGACAGACCTCTGGAAACACCATATATTTT.

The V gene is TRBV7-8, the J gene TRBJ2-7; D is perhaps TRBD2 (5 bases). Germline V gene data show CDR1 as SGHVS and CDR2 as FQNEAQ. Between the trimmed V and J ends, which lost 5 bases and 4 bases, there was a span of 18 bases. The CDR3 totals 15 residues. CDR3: CASSLYSGEGYEQYF. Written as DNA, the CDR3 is TGTGCCAGCAGCCTCTATTCCGGGGAAGGGTACGAGCAGTACTTC.

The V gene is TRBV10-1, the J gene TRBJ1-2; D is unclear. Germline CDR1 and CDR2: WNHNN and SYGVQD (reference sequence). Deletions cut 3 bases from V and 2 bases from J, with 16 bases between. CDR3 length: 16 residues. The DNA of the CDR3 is TGCGCCAGCAGTGAAGAGGGCGTCAAACCGAACTATGGCTACACCTTC. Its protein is CASSEEGVKPNYGYTF.

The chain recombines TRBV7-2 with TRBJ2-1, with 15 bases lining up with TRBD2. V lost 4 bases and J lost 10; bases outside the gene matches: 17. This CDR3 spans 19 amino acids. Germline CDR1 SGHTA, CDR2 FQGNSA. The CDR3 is CASSSGPGLAGGPLWEQFF. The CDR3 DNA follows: TGTGCCAGCAGCTCCGGACCGGGACTAGCGGGGGGCCCGCTGTGGGAGCAGTTCTTC.

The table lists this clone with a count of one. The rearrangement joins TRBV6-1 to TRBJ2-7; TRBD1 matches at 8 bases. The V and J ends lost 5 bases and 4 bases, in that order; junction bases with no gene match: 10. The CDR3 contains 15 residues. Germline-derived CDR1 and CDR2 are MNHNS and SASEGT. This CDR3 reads CASSMTGAEGYEQYF. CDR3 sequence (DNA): TGTGCCAGCAGTATGACAGGGGCGGAAGGTTACGAGCAGTACTTC.

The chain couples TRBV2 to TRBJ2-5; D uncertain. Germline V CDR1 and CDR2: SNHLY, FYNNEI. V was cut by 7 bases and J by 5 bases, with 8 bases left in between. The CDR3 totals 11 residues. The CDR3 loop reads CASIQAETQYF. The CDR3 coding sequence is TGTGCCAGCATCCAGGCGGAGACCCAGTACTTC. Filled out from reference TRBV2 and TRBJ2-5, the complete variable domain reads EPEVTQTPSHQVTQMGQEVILRCVPISNHLYFYWYRQILGQKVEFLVSFYNNEISEKSEIFDDQFSVERPDGSNFTLKIRSTKLEDSAMYFCASIQAETQYFGPGTRLLVL.

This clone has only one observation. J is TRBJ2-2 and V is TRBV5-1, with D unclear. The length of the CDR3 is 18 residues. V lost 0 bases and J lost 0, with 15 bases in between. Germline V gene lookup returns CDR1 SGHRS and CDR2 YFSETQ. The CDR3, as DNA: TGCGCCAGCAGCTTGGCCGTCTCAGTACCTACGAACACCGGGGAGCTGTTTTTT. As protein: CASSLAVSVPTNTGELFF.

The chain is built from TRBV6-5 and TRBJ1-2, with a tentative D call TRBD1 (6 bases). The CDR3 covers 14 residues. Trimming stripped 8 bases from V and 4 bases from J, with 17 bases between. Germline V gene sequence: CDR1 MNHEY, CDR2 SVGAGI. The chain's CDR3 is CASFDSGTPYGYTF. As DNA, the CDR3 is TGTGCCAGCTTCGACTCCGGGACACCCTATGGCTACACCTTC.

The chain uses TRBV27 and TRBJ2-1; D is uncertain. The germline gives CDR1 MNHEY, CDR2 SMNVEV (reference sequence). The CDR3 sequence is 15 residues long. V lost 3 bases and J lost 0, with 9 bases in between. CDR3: CASSFEDNSYNEQFF. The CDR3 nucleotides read TGTGCCAGCAGTTTTGAGGATAACTCCTACAATGAGCAGTTCTTC.

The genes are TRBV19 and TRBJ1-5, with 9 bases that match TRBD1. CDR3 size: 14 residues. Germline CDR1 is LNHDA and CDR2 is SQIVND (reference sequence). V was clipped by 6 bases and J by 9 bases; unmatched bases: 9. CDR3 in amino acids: CASSQGQGIGPQHF. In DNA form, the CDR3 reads TGTGCCAGTAGCCAGGGACAGGGAATAGGGCCCCAGCATTTT.

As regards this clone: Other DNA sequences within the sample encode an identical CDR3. The CDR3 region is CASSLGLAGYNEQFF. DNA for the CDR3: TGTGCCAGCAGTTTAGGACTAGCGGGATACAATGAGCAGTTCTTC. The chain links TRBV27 to TRBJ2-1; 12 bases align to TRBD2. The CDR3 loop spans 15 amino acids. Germline V lookup: CDR1 MNHEY, CDR2 SMNVEV (reference sequence). V was pared by 2 bases and J by 4 bases, with 0 bases of the junction left unmatched.

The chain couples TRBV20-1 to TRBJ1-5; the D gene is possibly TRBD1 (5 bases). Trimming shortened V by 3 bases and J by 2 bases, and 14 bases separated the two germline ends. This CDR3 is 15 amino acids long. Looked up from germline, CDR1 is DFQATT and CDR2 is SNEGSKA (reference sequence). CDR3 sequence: CSASSGGIGNQPQHF. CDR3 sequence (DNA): TGCAGTGCTAGTTCCGGGGGGATTGGCAATCAGCCCCAGCATTTT.

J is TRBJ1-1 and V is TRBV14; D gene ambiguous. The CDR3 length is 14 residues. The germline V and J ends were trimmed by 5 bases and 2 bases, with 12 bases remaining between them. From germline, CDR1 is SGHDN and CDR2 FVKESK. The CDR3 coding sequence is TGTGCCAGCAGCAATCTTCTAATAAACACTGAAGCTTTCTTT. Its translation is CASSNLLINTEAFF.